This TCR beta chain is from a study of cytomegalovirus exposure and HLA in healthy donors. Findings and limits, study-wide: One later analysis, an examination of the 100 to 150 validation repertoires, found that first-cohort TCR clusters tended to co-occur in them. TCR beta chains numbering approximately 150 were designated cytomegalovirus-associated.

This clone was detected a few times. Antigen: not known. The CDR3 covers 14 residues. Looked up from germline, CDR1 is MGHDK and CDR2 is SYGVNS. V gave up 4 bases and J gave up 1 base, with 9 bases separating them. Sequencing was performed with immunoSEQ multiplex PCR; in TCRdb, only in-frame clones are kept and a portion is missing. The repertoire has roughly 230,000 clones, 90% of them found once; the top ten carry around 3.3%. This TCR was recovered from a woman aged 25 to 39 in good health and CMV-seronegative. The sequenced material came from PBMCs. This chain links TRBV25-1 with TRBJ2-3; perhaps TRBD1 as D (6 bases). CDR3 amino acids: CASSGRGGTDTQYF. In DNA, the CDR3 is TGTGCCAGCAGTGGCAGGGGTGGCACAGATACGCAGTATTTT.